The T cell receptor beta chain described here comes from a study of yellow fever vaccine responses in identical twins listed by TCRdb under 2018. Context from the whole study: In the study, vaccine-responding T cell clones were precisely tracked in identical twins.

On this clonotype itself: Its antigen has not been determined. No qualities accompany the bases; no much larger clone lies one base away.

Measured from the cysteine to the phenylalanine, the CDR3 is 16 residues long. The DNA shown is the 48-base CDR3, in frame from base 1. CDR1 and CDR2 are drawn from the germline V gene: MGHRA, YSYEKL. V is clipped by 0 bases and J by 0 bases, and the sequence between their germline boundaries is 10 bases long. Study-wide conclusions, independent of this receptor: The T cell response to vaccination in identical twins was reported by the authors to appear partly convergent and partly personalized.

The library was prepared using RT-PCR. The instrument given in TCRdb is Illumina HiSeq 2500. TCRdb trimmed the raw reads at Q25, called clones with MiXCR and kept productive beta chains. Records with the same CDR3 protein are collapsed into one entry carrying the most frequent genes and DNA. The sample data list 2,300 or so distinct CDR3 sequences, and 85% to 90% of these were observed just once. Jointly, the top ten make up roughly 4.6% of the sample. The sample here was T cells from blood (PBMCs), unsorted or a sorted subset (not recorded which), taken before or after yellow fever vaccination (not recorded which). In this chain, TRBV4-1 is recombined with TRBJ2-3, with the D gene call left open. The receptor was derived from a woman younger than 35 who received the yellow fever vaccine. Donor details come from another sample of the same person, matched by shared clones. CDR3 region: CASSQDAGVSTDTQYF. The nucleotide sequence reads TGCGCCAGCAGCCAAGACGCCGGAGTTAGCACAGATACGCAGTATTTT.